This TCR beta chain originates from a study of blood T cell repertoires in COVID-19. Turning to the study itself: From the United States, Italy and Spain came samples of acute and convalescent COVID-19.

Produced via immunoSEQ multiplex PCR; TCRdb's table is partial and in-frame only. The sample contains about 200,000 clones, around four fifths of which appear only once. The CDR3 spans 18 residues. The clonotype comes from a man aged 55 to 69 with COVID-19, enrolled during active disease. Sequenced: peripheral blood. The chain carries TRBV21-1 and TRBJ1-6; the table's TRBD1 call for D was not verified on the DNA. TRBV21-1 is marked as a pseudogene. CDR3 in DNA: TGTGCCAGCAGCAGGGGGGACAGGGTATTCTCCTATAATTCACCCCTCCACTTT. It translates to CASSRGDRVFSYNSPLHF.